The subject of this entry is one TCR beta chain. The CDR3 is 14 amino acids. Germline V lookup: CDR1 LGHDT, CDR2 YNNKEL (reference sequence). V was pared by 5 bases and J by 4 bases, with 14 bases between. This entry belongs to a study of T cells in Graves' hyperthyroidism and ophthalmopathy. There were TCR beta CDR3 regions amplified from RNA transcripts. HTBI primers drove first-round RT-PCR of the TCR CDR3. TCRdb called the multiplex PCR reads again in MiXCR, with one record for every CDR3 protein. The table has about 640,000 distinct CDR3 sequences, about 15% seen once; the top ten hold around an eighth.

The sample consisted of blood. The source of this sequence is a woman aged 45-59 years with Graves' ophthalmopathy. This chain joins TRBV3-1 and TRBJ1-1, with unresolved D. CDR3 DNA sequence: TGTGCCAGCAGCGTCAAATCGGGGTCCACTGAAGCTTTCTTT. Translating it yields CASSVKSGSTEAFF.